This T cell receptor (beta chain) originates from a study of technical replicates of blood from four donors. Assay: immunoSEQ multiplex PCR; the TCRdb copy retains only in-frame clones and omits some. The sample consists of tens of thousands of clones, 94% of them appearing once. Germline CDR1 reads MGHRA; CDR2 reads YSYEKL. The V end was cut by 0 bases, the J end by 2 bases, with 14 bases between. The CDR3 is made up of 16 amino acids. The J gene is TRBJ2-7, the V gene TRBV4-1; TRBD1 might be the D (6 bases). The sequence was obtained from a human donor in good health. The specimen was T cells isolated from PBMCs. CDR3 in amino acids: CASSQDLYRVTYEQYF. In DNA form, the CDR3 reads TGCGCCAGCAGCCAAGATCTTTACAGGGTAACCTACGAGCAGTACTTC.